This TCR beta chain was obtained from a study of metastatic and nonmetastatic thyroid tumors. Using MiXCR, TCRdb re-called clones from the PCR reads. The repertoire holds 15,000 to 20,000 clones, with 31% as singletons. This clone has ten or more counts. Trimming took 0 bases from V and 1 from J, leaving 6 bases between them. The length of the CDR3 is 14 residues. Germline V gene sequence: CDR1 LGHDT, CDR2 YNNKEL (reference sequence). Treatment of any kind had been given to no patient before thyroid surgery. The clonotype was recovered from a female donor with papillary thyroid cancer or a benign thyroid nodule (not recorded which). Some clones in this sample may be carry-over from other donors' samples. Material for sequencing was blood. This chain connects TRBV3-1 to TRBJ2-5; D is undetermined. The CDR3 DNA reads as TGTGCCAGCAGCCAAGACAGGTTCCAAGAGACCCAGTACTTC. As protein: CASSQDRFQETQYF.